This T cell receptor beta chain comes out of a study of technical replicates of blood from several donors. Using immunoSEQ multiplex PCR, the repertoire was profiled, and TCRdb retains in-frame clones only, with some absent. The sample holds 51,000 or so clones; 80% to 95% are singletons and the top ten take 3.9%. The CDR3 consists of 16 residues. CDR1 and CDR2 (germline): MNHEY, SVGAGI. The V segment lost 0 bases and the J segment 2 bases; nucleotides outside the gene matches: 3. The sequenced material came from PBMCs. The chain links TRBV6-5 to TRBJ1-2; the match to TRBD1 covers 10 bases. The sequence derives from a human donor in good health. Some clones in this sample may be carry-over from other donors' samples. CDR3 residues: CASSYSMGQGNYGYTF. In nucleotides, the CDR3 is TGTGCCAGCAGTTACTCGATGGGACAGGGGAACTATGGCTACACCTTC.